The 15 T cell receptor beta chains below come from one sample, sequenced in a study of T cells in Graves' hyperthyroidism and ophthalmopathy. It was RNA transcripts that yielded the amplified TCR beta CDR3 regions. The HTBI primer set drove a first-round RT-PCR of the TCR CDR3. TCRdb reprocessed the multiplex PCR reads with MiXCR, giving one entry per CDR3 protein. Of nearly 600,000 distinct CDR3 sequences detected, 11% to 15% appear once; the ten largest clones hold 4.5% to 6%. The specimen was blood. The receptors derive from a woman aged 30 to 39 with Graves' hyperthyroidism that later progressed to Graves' ophthalmopathy.

At least ten counts were recorded for this clonotype. The gene calls are TRBV29-1 and TRBJ2-2; 12 nucleotides match TRBD1. Germline assignment: CDR1 SQVTM and CDR2 ANQGSEA. V was pared by 4 bases and J by 5 bases, with 2 bases of the junction left unmatched. The CDR3 loop spans 14 amino acids. CDR3 protein: CSVAGQGATGELFF. The DNA of the CDR3 is TGCAGCGTTGCGGGACAGGGGGCGACCGGGGAGCTGTTTTTT.

J is TRBJ2-7 and V is TRBV29-1; unclear D gene. Per the germline V gene, CDR1 is SQVTM and CDR2 is ANQGSEA. The CDR3 has 11 amino acids. Between the trimmed V and J ends, which lost 0 bases and 5 bases, there was a span of 5 bases. Here the CDR3 DNA reads TGCAGCGTTGAAGATAGGGACGAGCAGTACTTC. Encoded protein: CSVEDRDEQYF.

In its sample, this clonotype was seen many times. The chain couples TRBV12-5 to TRBJ1-3; no clear D gene. Trimming removed 0 bases at V and 3 bases at J, with 12 bases between. Per the germline V gene, CDR1 is LGHNT and CDR2 is FRNRAP. The CDR3 has 16 residues. CDR3 in amino acids: CASGLVLGVGGNTIYF. CDR3 DNA: TGTGCTAGTGGTTTGGTACTCGGGGTAGGTGGAAACACCATATATTTT.

The V call is TRBV30, the J call TRBJ1-5; D unresolved. Deletions cut 1 base from V and 1 base from J, with 8 bases between. This CDR3 comprises 14 residues. CDR1 and CDR2 from the germline V gene are GTSNPN and SVGIG (reference sequence). The CDR3 is CAWSGLRSNQPQHF. DNA for the CDR3: TGTGCCTGGAGTGGACTGCGAAGCAATCAGCCCCAGCATTTT. The full variable domain, its missing parts supplied by reference TRBV30 and TRBJ1-5, is SQTIHQWPATLVQPVGSPLSLECTVEGTSNPNLYWYRQAAGRGLQLLFYSVGIGQISSEVPQNLSASRPQDRQFILSSKKLLLSDSGFYLCAWSGLRSNQPQHFGDGTRLSIL.

The chain is built from TRBV27 and TRBJ2-2; tentative D call: TRBD2 (6 bases). CDR1 MNHEY and CDR2 SMNVEV come from the germline V gene (reference sequence). V gave up 7 bases and J gave up 7 bases, with 16 bases separating them. The CDR3 sequence is 14 residues long. The CDR3 DNA is TGTGCCAGCACCTGGCGGGGCTCGGGCGGGGAGCTGTTTTTT. It codes for CASTWRGSGGELFF.

Ten or more counts support this clonotype. The chain carries TRBV6-4 and TRBJ2-5; TRBD1 matches at 10 bases. V shed 5 bases, J shed 5 bases, and the junction held 8 bases outside the gene matches. Germline V gene lookup returns CDR1 MRHNA and CDR2 SNTAGT. The CDR3 length is 15 residues. In DNA, the CDR3 is TGTGCCAGCAGTTACGACAGGGGGCAGGGGGAGACCCAGTACTTC. It specifies CASSYDRGQGETQYF.

The genes are TRBV9 and TRBJ2-1; TRBD2 agrees at 7 bases. The CDR3 has 16 residues. Germline values: CDR1 SGDLS, CDR2 YYNGEE. J gave up 5 bases and V 4 bases, and 12 bases lay outside the gene matches. CDR3 bases: TGTGCCAGCAGCTTACGGGGGGTGGGGGGAGACAATGAGCAGTTCTTC. Protein sequence: CASSLRGVGGDNEQFF.

This clonotype has at least ten counts. CDR3 nucleotide sequence: TGTGCCAGCAGTTTGCGGTTCGGGGAGCTGTTTTTT. It specifies CASSLRFGELFF. V usage is TRBV12-3 or TRBV12-4 and J usage is TRBJ2-2; D call uncertain. The CDR3 runs 12 residues. V gave up 3 bases and J gave up 7 bases, with 6 bases separating them.

This clonotype was picked up many times. The chain has TRBV15 and TRBJ1-4, with TRBD1 identical over 7 bases. The germline CDR1 and CDR2 sequences are LNHNV and YYDKDF (reference sequence). Germline trimming cut 0 bases from V and 11 bases from J; bases unmatched to any gene: 6. The CDR3 has 14 residues. CDR3 DNA: TGTGCCACCAGCAGAGACCGACAGGGAGTCAAACTGTTTTTT. Amino acid sequence: CATSRDRQGVKLFF.

This clonotype was counted ten times or more. This sequence joins TRBV29-1 and TRBJ1-1; the D is unclear. Looked up from germline, CDR1 is SQVTM and CDR2 is ANQGSEA. CDR3 length: 12 amino acids. The germline V and J ends were trimmed by 4 bases and 6 bases, with 12 bases remaining between them. CDR3 bases: TGCAGCGTTGCAAGGGATAGCTCTGAAGCTTTCTTT. Amino acid sequence: CSVARDSSEAFF.

This clonotype was seen repeatedly, ten times or more. The chain couples TRBV12-3 or TRBV12-4 to TRBJ1-2; 7 nucleotides match TRBD1. The CDR3 is 13 residues long. After removal of 2 bases from V and 8 bases from J, the junction contained 5 bases not matched to a gene. Here the CDR3 reads CASSLKTGEGYTF. The CDR3 nucleotides are TGTGCCAGCAGTTTAAAAACAGGGGAAGGCTACACCTTC.

This clonotype has ten or more counts. The chain joins TRBV3-1 to TRBJ1-1; TRBD1 aligns across 7 bases. V dropped 6 bases and J dropped 4; count of bases not matched to a gene: 11. CDR1 is LGHDT and CDR2 is YNNKEL in the germline V gene (reference sequence). The CDR3 is 15 residues long. CDR3 DNA: TGTGCCAGCAGTTCTAGCGACAGGGTGGGCACTGAAGCTTTCTTT. Its protein product is CASSSSDRVGTEAFF.

The table lists this clonotype with many counts. The rearrangement links TRBV10-3 to TRBJ2-5; D gene ambiguous. The CDR3 consists of 13 residues. CDR1 is ENHRY and CDR2 is SYGVKD in the germline V gene. Trimming stripped 0 bases from V and 5 bases from J, with 7 bases between. Here the CDR3 DNA reads TGTGCCATCAGTGAGTCTACATCGGAGACCCAGTACTTC. Protein product: CAISESTSETQYF.

This clonotype was recorded at least ten times. V and J are TRBV28 and TRBJ1-2, with unresolved D. The V gene's germline CDR1 is MDHEN and CDR2 SYDVKM. The CDR3 extends over 14 amino acids. Trimming pared 5 bases from V and 4 bases from J, leaving 14 bases between. CDR3 coding DNA: TGTGCCAGCAGTCCACACGGACTTCCCTATGGCTACACCTTC. This encodes CASSPHGLPYGYTF.

The chain uses TRBV19 and TRBJ1-1, with D hard to call. V lost 5 bases to trimming and J lost 4 bases, with 14 bases between them. Germline V gives CDR1 LNHDA, CDR2 SQIVND (reference sequence). The CDR3 extends over 14 amino acids. DNA for the CDR3: TGTGCCAGTAGTCCAAGGACGGTCAGCACTGAAGCTTTCTTT. Its translation: CASSPRTVSTEAFF.